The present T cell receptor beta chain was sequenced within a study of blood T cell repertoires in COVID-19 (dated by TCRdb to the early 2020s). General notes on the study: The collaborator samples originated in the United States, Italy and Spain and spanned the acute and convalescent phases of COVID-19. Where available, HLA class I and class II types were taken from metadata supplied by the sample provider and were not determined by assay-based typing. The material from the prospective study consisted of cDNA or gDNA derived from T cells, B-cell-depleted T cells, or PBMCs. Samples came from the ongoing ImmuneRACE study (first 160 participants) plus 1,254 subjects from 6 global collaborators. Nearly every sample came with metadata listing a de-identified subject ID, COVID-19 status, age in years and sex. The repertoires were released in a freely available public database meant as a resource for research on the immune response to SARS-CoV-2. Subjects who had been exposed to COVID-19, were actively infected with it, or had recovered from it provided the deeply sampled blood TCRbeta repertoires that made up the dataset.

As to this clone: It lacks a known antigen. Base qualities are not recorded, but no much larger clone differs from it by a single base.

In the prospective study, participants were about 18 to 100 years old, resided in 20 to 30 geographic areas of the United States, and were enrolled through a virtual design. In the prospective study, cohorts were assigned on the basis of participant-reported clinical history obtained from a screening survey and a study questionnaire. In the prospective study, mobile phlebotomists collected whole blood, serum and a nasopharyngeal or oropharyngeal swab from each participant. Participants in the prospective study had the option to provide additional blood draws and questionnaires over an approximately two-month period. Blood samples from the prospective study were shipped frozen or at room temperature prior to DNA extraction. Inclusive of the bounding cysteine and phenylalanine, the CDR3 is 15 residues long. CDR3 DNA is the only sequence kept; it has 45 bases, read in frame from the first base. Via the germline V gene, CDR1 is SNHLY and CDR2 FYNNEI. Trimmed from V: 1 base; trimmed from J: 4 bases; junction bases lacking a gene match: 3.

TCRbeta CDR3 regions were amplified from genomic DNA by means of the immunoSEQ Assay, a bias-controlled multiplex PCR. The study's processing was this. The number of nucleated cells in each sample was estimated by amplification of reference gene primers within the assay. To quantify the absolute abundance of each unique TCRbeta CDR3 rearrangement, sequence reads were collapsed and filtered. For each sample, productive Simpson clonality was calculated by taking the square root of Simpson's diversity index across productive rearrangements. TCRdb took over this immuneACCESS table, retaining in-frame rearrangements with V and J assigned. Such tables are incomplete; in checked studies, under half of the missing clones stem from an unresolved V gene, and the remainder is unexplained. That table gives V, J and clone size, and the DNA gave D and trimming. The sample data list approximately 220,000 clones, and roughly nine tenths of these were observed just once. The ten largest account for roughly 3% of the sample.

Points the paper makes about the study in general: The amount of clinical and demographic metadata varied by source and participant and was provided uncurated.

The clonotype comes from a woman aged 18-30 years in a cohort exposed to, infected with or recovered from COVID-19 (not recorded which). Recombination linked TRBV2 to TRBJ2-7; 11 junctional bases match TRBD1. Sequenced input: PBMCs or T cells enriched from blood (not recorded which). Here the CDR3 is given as CASSEGTGGYYEQYF. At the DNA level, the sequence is TGTGCCAGCAGTGAAGGGACAGGGGGCTATTACGAGCAGTACTTC.